This TCR beta chain was documented in a study of blood T cell repertoires in COVID-19. J gave up 0 bases and V 0 bases, and 2 bases lay outside the gene matches. The CDR3 has 17 amino acids. In germline, CDR1 is KGHSH, CDR2 LQKENI. Assay: immunoSEQ multiplex PCR; the TCRdb copy retains only in-frame clones and omits some. The sample records about 30,000 clones, about 88% being singletons. The chain carries TRBV18 and TRBJ2-3, with TRBD2 identical over 11 bases. The sample consisted of peripheral blood. The TCR comes from a human donor in a cohort sampled during active COVID-19. The donor label of this sample is uncertain. The chain's CDR3 is CASSPPGTSGSTDTQYF. The CDR3 DNA is TGTGCCAGCTCACCACCTGGGACTAGCGGCAGCACAGATACGCAGTATTTT.